This T cell receptor beta chain stems from a study of identical twins. MiXCR, run by TCRdb on the 5' RACE reads, gives a single entry per CDR3 protein. The sample contains 470,000 or so distinct CDR3 sequences, roughly a quarter of which appear only once. The CDR3 spans 14 residues. Trimming stripped 2 bases from V and 0 bases from J, with 6 bases between. The germline gives CDR1 KGHSH, CDR2 LQKENI. These same records also appear under a second study, on T cells expressing NK-cell markers.

The TCR originated in a woman between 18 and 30 years old in good health. V and J are TRBV18 and TRBJ2-3; no reliable D call. The specimen was CD4+ T cells sorted from blood. As DNA, the CDR3 is TGTGCCAGCTCACCATTGCCCAGCACAGATACGCAGTATTTT. Its protein product is CASSPLPSTDTQYF.